This TCR beta chain is drawn from a study of CD8+ T cells in alopecia areata. Overall study context: Severity among treated patients was scored by the percentage of scalp area affected. Study-wide results and caveats: Within the top 100, expanded CD8+ clones significantly decreased with tofacitinib, as did scalp clonality. Under tofacitinib, numerous expanded lesional clonotypes remained detectable in scalp and blood.

The treatment here: oral pan-JAK inhibitor, 5-10 mg twice daily. Sequencing templates came from extracted RNA that was reverse transcribed into cDNA. The protocol was immunoSEQ multiplex PCR, while the TCRdb copy is restricted to in-frame clones and leaves out a portion. The sample includes 210,000 or so clones, over 60% seen only once; the top ten take 0.95% to 1.5%. Concerning this clone itself: Its antigen is unknown.

V lost 5 bases, J lost 7 bases, and 12 bases lay in between. The germline V gene has CDR1 SQVTM and CDR2 ANQGSEA. The CDR3 spans 13 residues. This TCR was recovered from a human donor with alopecia areata. The material sequenced was CD4+ T cells sorted from blood, taken at roughly week 45, from a patient treated with tofacitinib. The chain joins TRBV29-1 to TRBJ1-6; D may be TRBD1 (5 bases). Here the CDR3 reads CSVRHGANSPLHF. CDR3 coding DNA: TGCAGCGTTCGTCACGGGGCGAATTCACCCCTCCACTTT. The full variable domain, rest sourced from reference TRBV29-1 and TRBJ1-6, is SAVISQKPSRDICQRGTSLTIQCQVDSQVTMMFWYRQQPGQSLTLIATANQGSEATYESGFVIDKFPISRPNLTFSTLTVSNMSPEDSSIYLCSVRHGANSPLHFGNGTRLTVT.